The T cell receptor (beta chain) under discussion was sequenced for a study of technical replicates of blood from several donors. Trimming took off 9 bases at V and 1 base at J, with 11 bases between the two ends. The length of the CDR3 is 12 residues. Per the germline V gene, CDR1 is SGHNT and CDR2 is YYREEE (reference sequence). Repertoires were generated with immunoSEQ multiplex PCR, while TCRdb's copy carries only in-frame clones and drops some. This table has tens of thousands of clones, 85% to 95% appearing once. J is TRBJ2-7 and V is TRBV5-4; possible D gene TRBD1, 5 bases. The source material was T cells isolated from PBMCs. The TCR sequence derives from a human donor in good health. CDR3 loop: CAMGLSSYEQYF. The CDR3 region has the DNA TGTGCCATGGGGCTATCGTCCTACGAGCAGTACTTC.